This note documents a single TCR beta chain sequence. The antigen remains undetermined. The protocol was immunoSEQ multiplex PCR, while the TCRdb copy is restricted to in-frame clones and leaves out a portion. The top ten hold roughly 30% of the sample, which has some 15,000 clones, about 80% seen once. This record comes from a study of OX40 agonist ivuxolimab in advanced cancers. About the research overall: The patients received ivuxolimab by intravenous route every 2 weeks at 0.01 to 10 mg/kg. Participants, approximately 83% male, averaged roughly 60 years of age, ranging from about 20 to 80.

Broader study findings: At doses 0.1 to 3.0 mg/kg, CD4+ and CD8+ clones expanded. Those patients achieving a partial response at 0.1-3.0 mg/kg showed among the lowest clonal expansion.

V lost 1 base and J 3 bases, leaving 7 bases between the germline ends. The germline CDR1 and CDR2 sequences are SEHNR and FQNEAQ (reference sequence). This CDR3 comprises 14 residues. The V and J genes are TRBV7-9 and TRBJ2-1; D not resolved. The sample consisted of CD4+ or CD8+ T cells sorted from blood, taken in a trial of the OX40 agonist ivuxolimab. The TCR comes from an adult with an advanced solid tumor such as melanoma, head and neck, liver or kidney cancer. CDR3 amino acids: CASSLVGNYNEQFF. In DNA, the CDR3 is TGTGCCAGCAGCTTAGTGGGGAACTACAATGAGCAGTTCTTC.